These 16 T cell receptor beta chains originate from one sample sequenced in a study of beta chain features in type 1 diabetes. The isolated RNA, all of it, was reverse transcribed, so expressed TCRB transcripts were what got sequenced. Here immunoSEQ multiplex PCR was the method, and the copy in TCRdb shows in-frame clones only, minus some. This sample has 300,000 or so clones, with 8% found just once. Sequencing used central memory CD4+ T cells from blood. Source of these receptors: a woman aged 18-29 years in good health.

The CDR3 region has the DNA TGTGCCAGCAGCTTATATGTCCTAGCGGGAGAGACCCAGTACTTC. This encodes CASSLYVLAGETQYF. The V gene is TRBV7-8, the J gene TRBJ2-5; 8 bases map to TRBD2. V gave up 2 bases and J gave up 4 bases; unmatched junction bases: 6. CDR3 length equals 15 residues. Per the germline V gene, CDR1 is SGHVS and CDR2 is FQNEAQ.

This clone was counted a few times. V is TRBV7-2 and J is TRBJ2-7; 10 bases align to TRBD2. V lost 5 bases, J lost 1 base, and 5 bases stayed unmatched. CDR1 is SGHTA, CDR2 FQGNSA, per germline. The CDR3 extends over 15 amino acids. The CDR3 here is CASSLGTSVSYEQYF. The CDR3 DNA reads TGTGCCAGCAGCCTCGGGACTAGCGTATCCTACGAGCAGTACTTC.

This clone was picked up a small number of times. The chain recombines TRBV29-1 with TRBJ2-1; D is perhaps TRBD1 (6 bases). V gave up 3 bases and J gave up 9 bases, with 15 bases separating them. Germline assignment: CDR1 SQVTM and CDR2 ANQGSEA. The CDR3 sequence is 13 residues long. The CDR3 loop reads CSVDRGHIGEQFF. The CDR3 DNA sequence: TGCAGCGTTGACAGGGGCCACATCGGTGAGCAGTTCTTC.

This rearrangement joins TRBV15 to TRBJ2-5; D call uncertain. V was clipped by 2 bases and J by 3 bases, with 10 bases between them. CDR1 and CDR2 (germline): LNHNV, YYDKDF (reference sequence). The CDR3 loop spans 14 amino acids. The CDR3, as DNA: TGTGCCACCAGCAGAAGAGCAGGAGAAGAGACCCAGTACTTC. Amino acids: CATSRRAGEETQYF.

The chain links TRBV5-1 to TRBJ2-7, with TRBD1 matching over 7 bases. Germline-derived CDR1 and CDR2 are SGHRS and YFSETQ. The CDR3 sequence is 13 residues long. Germline trimming cut 2 bases from V and 9 bases from J; bases unmatched to any gene: 8. The chain's CDR3 is CASSFVPGGGQYF. In nucleotides, the CDR3 is TGCGCCAGCAGCTTCGTCCCAGGGGGTGGGCAGTACTTC.

This clone showed up just a few times. The genes are TRBV7-9 and TRBJ2-1; TRBD2 agrees at 8 bases. The V gene's germline CDR1 is SEHNR and CDR2 FQNEAQ (reference sequence). The CDR3 is 15 amino acids. With V trimmed by 5 bases and J by 8 bases, 11 bases remained unmatched. CDR3 sequence: CASSQGTRWFDEQFF. DNA of the CDR3: TGTGCCAGCAGCCAAGGGACTAGGTGGTTCGATGAGCAGTTCTTC.

The genes are TRBV11-2 and TRBJ2-3, with D uncertain. V lost 3 bases and J 0 bases, leaving 10 bases between the germline ends. The CDR3 runs to 15 residues. Germline V gene sequence: CDR1 SGHAT, CDR2 FQNNGV. The CDR3 DNA reads as TGTGCCAGCAGCTTTCGTGTGGGTAGCACAGATACGCAGTATTTT. Amino acids: CASSFRVGSTDTQYF.

The sample holds a few counts of this clone. The chain employs TRBV6-6 and TRBJ2-3; no clear D gene. V gave up 2 bases and J gave up 3 bases, with 15 bases separating them. This CDR3 spans 16 amino acids. The germline V gene encodes CDR1 MNHNY and CDR2 SVGAGI (reference sequence). CDR3 residues: CASSYRPDPGTDTQYF. CDR3 coding DNA: TGTGCCAGCAGTTACCGCCCGGACCCCGGGACAGATACGCAGTATTTT.

The chain is built from TRBV7-2 and TRBJ2-7; D unresolved. The CDR3 loop spans 16 amino acids. Between the trimmed V and J ends, which lost 2 bases and 0 bases, there was a span of 14 bases. Germline V gene sequence: CDR1 SGHTA, CDR2 FQGNSA. The CDR3 bases are TGTGCCAGCAGCTTATATACAGCAGGTTCCTCCTACGAGCAGTACTTC. Translation gives CASSLYTAGSSYEQYF. Combining the CDR3 with reference TRBV7-2 and TRBJ2-7 gives the whole variable domain GAGVSQSPSNKVTEKGKDVELRCDPISGHTALYWYRQSLGQGLEFLIYFQGNSAPDKSGLPSDRFSAERTGGSVSTLTIQRTQQEDSAVYLCASSLYTAGSSYEQYFGPGTRLTVT.

This chain joins TRBV7-8 and TRBJ2-7; the match to TRBD2 covers 13 bases. The length of the CDR3 is 18 residues. Germline V gene data show CDR1 as SGHVS and CDR2 as FQNEAQ. V trimming: 5 bases; J trimming: 1 base; junction bases outside the gene matches: 11. The CDR3 nucleotides read TGTGCCAGCAGCGGTCATAGGGGACTAGCGGGACCTTCCTACGAGCAGTACTTC. Its protein is CASSGHRGLAGPSYEQYF.

The CDR3 region is CASREGYNEQFF. DNA of the CDR3: TGCGCCAGCAGGGAAGGCTACAATGAGCAGTTCTTC. The chain carries TRBV5-1 and TRBJ2-1; D gene ambiguous. The CDR3 extends over 12 amino acids. V was clipped by 5 bases and J by 3 bases, with 6 bases between them. Germline V gene sequence: CDR1 SGHRS, CDR2 YFSETQ. The variable domain in full, with the rest retrieved from reference TRBV5-1 and TRBJ2-1, is KAGVTQTPRYLIKTRGQQVTLSCSPISGHRSVSWYQQTPGQGLQFLFEYFSETQRNKGNFPGRFSGRQFSNSRSEMNVSTLELGDSALYLCASREGYNEQFFGPGTRLTVL.

This rearrangement joins TRBV20-1 to TRBJ2-7; D call uncertain. CDR3 size: 11 residues. CDR1 is DFQATT and CDR2 is SNEGSKA in the germline V gene (reference sequence). Between the trimmed V and J ends, which lost 4 bases and 1 base, there was a span of 5 bases. The CDR3: CSAMLSYEQYF. As DNA, the CDR3 is TGCAGTGCTATGCTGTCCTACGAGCAGTACTTC.

This clone was found a few times. The chain is built from TRBV10-3 and TRBJ1-1, with D tentatively TRBD1 (6 bases). Germline-derived CDR1 and CDR2 are ENHRY and SYGVKD. The CDR3 extends over 15 amino acids. Trimming left V 10 bases short and J 1 base short, with 19 bases between. CDR3 sequence: CASRPFQTGNTEAFF. Here the CDR3 DNA reads TGTGCCAGCAGACCGTTCCAGACAGGGAACACTGAAGCTTTCTTT.

This clone appeared many times. V is TRBV4-1 and J is TRBJ1-5; D gene ambiguous. This CDR3 comprises 14 residues. Trimming left V 4 bases short and J 4 bases short, with 11 bases between. Germline V gives CDR1 MGHRA, CDR2 YSYEKL. CDR3 DNA: TGCGCCAGCAGCCTTATGATATCGAATCAGCCCCAGCATTTT. Protein sequence: CASSLMISNQPQHF.

The rearrangement joins TRBV2 to TRBJ1-6, with D possibly TRBD1 on 5 matching bases. The germline V and J ends were trimmed by 4 bases and 7 bases, with 11 bases remaining between them. The CDR3 totals 14 residues. CDR1 and CDR2 (germline): SNHLY, FYNNEI. The CDR3 loop reads CASSVTWTNSPLHF. The CDR3 region has the DNA TGTGCCAGCAGTGTGACCTGGACAAATTCACCCCTCCACTTT.

This sequence joins TRBV27 and TRBJ2-7; 8 nucleotides match TRBD2. The CDR3 is made up of 15 amino acids. V dropped 1 base and J dropped 3; count of bases not matched to a gene: 5. CDR1 is MNHEY, CDR2 SMNVEV, per germline (reference sequence). In nucleotides, the CDR3 is TGTGCCAGCAGTTTATGGAGCGGGAGAGGCTACGAGCAGTACTTC. Its protein product is CASSLWSGRGYEQYF.